This T cell receptor (beta chain) derives from a study of T cell changes during pregnancy in multiple sclerosis. Method: immunoSEQ multiplex PCR; TCRdb's copy keeps in-frame clones and lacks some. Of approximately 130,000 clones in the sample, approximately 96% were seen once. There are 18 residues in the CDR3. J lost 0 bases, V lost 3 bases, and 10 bases had no gene match. Germline values: CDR1 LNHDA, CDR2 SQIVND (reference sequence). The source was peripheral blood, collected after pregnancy. This TCR derives from a female donor with multiple sclerosis, enrolled in a pregnancy study. J is TRBJ1-2 and V is TRBV19, with TRBD1 matching over 10 bases. For the CDR3, the DNA is TGTGCCAGTAGTATGAGAGCCGGGACAGGGGCAGCTAACTATGGCTACACCTTC. Its protein product is CASSMRAGTGAANYGYTF.